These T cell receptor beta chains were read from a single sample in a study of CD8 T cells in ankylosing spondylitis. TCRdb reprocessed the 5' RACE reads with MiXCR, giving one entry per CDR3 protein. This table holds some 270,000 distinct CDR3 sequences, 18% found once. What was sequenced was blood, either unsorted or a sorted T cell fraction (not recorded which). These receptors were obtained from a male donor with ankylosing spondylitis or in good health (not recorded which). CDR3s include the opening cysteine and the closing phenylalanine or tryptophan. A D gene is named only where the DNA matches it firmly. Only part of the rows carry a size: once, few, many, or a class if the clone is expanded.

CDR3: CSVEGQKYEQYF
DNA: TGCAGCGTTGAGGGACAGAAATACGAGCAGTACTTC
D: TRBD1
size: many
J: TRBJ2-7
V: TRBV29-1

CDR3: CASSQDLLRGRGSYEQYF
DNA: TGCGCCAGCAGCCAAGATCTTCTACGCGGGAGGGGGTCCTACGAGCAGTACTTC
D: TRBD2
size: NA
J: TRBJ2-7
V: TRBV4-1

CDR3: CATEEIAGADTQYF
DNA: TGTGCCACCGAGGAAATAGCGGGAGCGGATACGCAGTATTTT
D: TRBD2
size: NA
J: TRBJ2-3
V: TRBV27

CDR3: CCASRAGTSGSYEQYF
DNA: TGCTGTGCTAGTAGAGCCGGGACTAGCGGATCCTACGAGCAGTACTTC
D: TRBD2
size: NA
J: TRBJ2-7
V: TRBV20-1

CDR3: CASIPGTGDNEQFF
DNA: TGCGCCAGCATTCCCGGGACAGGGGACAATGAGCAGTTCTTC
D: TRBD1
size: NA
J: TRBJ2-1
V: TRBV5-1

CDR3: CASSPGQGALEQYF
DNA: TGCGCCAGCAGCCCGGGACAGGGGGCGCTTGAGCAGTACTTC
D: TRBD1
size: few
J: TRBJ2-7
V: TRBV4-1

CDR3: CASSYADTQYF
DNA: TGTGCCAGCAGTTATGCAGATACGCAGTATTTT
D: NA
size: NA
J: TRBJ2-3
V: TRBV12-3/TRBV12-4

CDR3: CASCGASPYNEQFF
DNA: TGTGCCAGCTGCGGGGCCAGTCCCTACAATGAGCAGTTCTTC
D: NA
size: NA
J: TRBJ2-1
V: TRBV28

CDR3: CASSSRFGGPMNTEAFF
DNA: TGTGCCAGCAGTTCCCGGTTTGGGGGGCCGATGAACACTGAAGCTTTCTTT
D: NA
size: NA
J: TRBJ1-1
V: TRBV6-5

CDR3: CASSLWTSVSSYNEQFF
DNA: TGCGCCAGCAGCCTCTGGACTAGCGTAAGCTCCTACAATGAGCAGTTCTTC
D: TRBD2
size: few
J: TRBJ2-1
V: TRBV5-1

CDR3: CASSLGFAAGAAYNEQFF
DNA: TGTGCCAGCAGCTTGGGGTTCGCAGCGGGAGCAGCCTACAATGAGCAGTTCTTC
D: TRBD2
size: NA
J: TRBJ2-1
V: TRBV5-5

CDR3: CASSLVAGGSLYEQYF
DNA: TGTGCCAGCAGTTTGGTAGCGGGAGGCTCTTTGTACGAGCAGTACTTC
D: TRBD2
size: many
J: TRBJ2-7
V: TRBV12-3/TRBV12-4

CDR3: CASSLGTLAGVNNEQFF
DNA: TGCGCCAGCAGCTTGGGCACACTAGCGGGAGTGAACAATGAGCAGTTCTTC
D: TRBD2
size: NA
J: TRBJ2-1
V: TRBV5-1

CDR3: CASKEGQDYGYTF
DNA: TGTGCAAGCAAGGAGGGACAGGACTATGGCTACACCTTC
D: TRBD1
size: NA
J: TRBJ1-2
V: TRBV2

CDR3: CASSQVGGEKLFF
DNA: TGCGCCAGCAGCCAAGTTGGAGGGGAAAAACTGTTTTTT
D: NA
size: NA
J: TRBJ1-4
V: TRBV4-1

CDR3: CASSLAGLGQADGELFF
DNA: TGTGCTAGCAGCTTAGCGGGGCTCGGACAGGCCGACGGGGAGCTGTTTTTT
D: NA
size: few
J: TRBJ2-2
V: TRBV7-7

CDR3: CATSDLRDRDPDTQYF
DNA: TGTGCCACCAGTGATTTGCGGGACAGGGATCCAGATACGCAGTATTTT
D: TRBD1
size: NA
J: TRBJ2-3
V: TRBV24-1

CDR3: CSARDHGLATIGHYNEQFF
DNA: TGCAGTGCTAGAGATCACGGACTAGCGACAATAGGGCACTACAATGAGCAGTTCTTC
D: TRBD2
size: NA
J: TRBJ2-1
V: TRBV20-1

CDR3: CASSLGTPAEAFF
DNA: TGTGCCAGCAGCCTTGGGACTCCCGCTGAAGCTTTCTTT
D: NA
size: NA
J: TRBJ1-1
V: TRBV7-2